This entry lists 10 T cell receptor beta chains sequenced from one sample in a study of Graves' ophthalmopathy and Graves' hyperthyroidism. Researchers took RNA transcripts and amplified TCR beta CDR3 regions from them. First-round RT-PCR with HTBI primers preceded a second-round multiplex PCR. In TCRdb, the multiplex PCR reads were re-called with MiXCR into one record per CDR3 protein. The sample carries about 15,000 distinct CDR3 sequences, about half recorded once. The sample consisted of peripheral blood. These receptors all come from a woman younger than 45 with Graves' ophthalmopathy.

To note about this clonotype: This clone may be a read error of a much larger clone one base away. The genes are TRBV12-3 or TRBV12-4 and TRBJ1-5, with D tentatively TRBD1 (5 bases). The CDR3 totals 15 residues. Trimming stripped 3 bases from V and 11 bases from J, with 20 bases between. The CDR3 sequence: CASSFRWTNEETQHF. In nucleotides, the CDR3 is TGTGCCAGCAGTTTTCGTTGGACAAATGAAGAGACCCAGCATTTT.

For this clonotype: One end of the junction fails to match germline, which may point to a read error. V is TRBV6-5 and J is TRBJ1-5; D might be TRBD1 (6 bases). Germline CDR1 MNHEY, CDR2 SVGAGI. CDR3 length equals 12 residues. The CDR3, as DNA: TGCGCCAGCAGTGGGGGGCCTAAGACCCAGCATTTT. It is translated as CASSGGPKTQHF.

A single count supports this clonotype. A much larger clone is a single base away; this may be a read error. The chain uses TRBV29-1 and TRBJ2-7; D tentatively reads TRBD1 or TRBD2 (5 bases each). Germline V lookup: CDR1 SQVTM, CDR2 ANQGSEA. Deletions cut 6 bases from V and 7 bases from J, with 13 bases between. The CDR3 is made up of 11 amino acids. The DNA of the CDR3 is TGCAGCGTCGGGATTGAGGGGGAGCAGTACTTC. It is translated as CSVGIEGEQYF.

Ten or more counts support this clonotype. The chain joins TRBV10-3 to TRBJ2-7; D could derive from TRBD1 or TRBD2 (6 bases each). Between the trimmed V and J ends, which lost 10 bases and 6 bases, there was a span of 19 bases. Germline V lookup: CDR1 ENHRY, CDR2 SYGVKD. This CDR3 region has 13 residues. The DNA of the CDR3 is TGTGCCAGCAACAGGGTGGAGGGTGGCGAGCAGTACTTC. As protein: CASNRVEGGEQYF.

This clonotype turned up a few times. The V gene is TRBV12-3 or TRBV12-4, the J gene TRBJ1-1; 7 nucleotides line up with TRBD1. V gave up 6 bases and J gave up 10 bases; unmatched junction bases: 5. This CDR3 comprises 11 residues. The CDR3 loop reads CASRRQGVAFF. In DNA, the CDR3 is TGTGCCAGCAGACGACAGGGTGTAGCTTTCTTT.

The genes are TRBV7-3 and TRBJ1-3; perhaps TRBD1 as D (6 bases). Germline V gives CDR1 SGHTA, CDR2 FQGTGA. This CDR3 is 14 amino acids long. V was clipped by 5 bases and J by 1 base, with 9 bases between them. In DNA form, the CDR3 reads TGTGCCAGCAGCACAACAGGGTCTGGAAACACCATATATTTT. Its translation: CASSTTGSGNTIYF. Filled out from reference TRBV7-3 and TRBJ1-3, the complete variable domain reads GAGVSQTPSNKVTEKGKYVELRCDPISGHTALYWYRQSLGQGPEFLIYFQGTGAADDSGLPNDRFFAVRPEGSVSTLKIQRTERGDSAVYLCASSTTGSGNTIYFGEGSWLTVV.

The rearrangement uses TRBV25-1 and TRBJ2-5; perhaps TRBD1 as D (6 bases). Germline V lookup: CDR1 MGHDK, CDR2 SYGVNS. With 3 bases removed from V and 2 bases from J, the gap between germline ends came to 13 bases. The CDR3 covers 15 residues. The CDR3 loop is CASSEAGTLQETQYF. As DNA, the CDR3 is TGTGCCAGCAGTGAGGCAGGGACATTACAAGAGACCCAGTACTTC. The whole variable domain, filled in from reference TRBV25-1 and TRBJ2-5, reads EADIYQTPRYLVIGTGKKITLECSQTMGHDKMYWYQQDPGMELHLIHYSYGVNSTEKGDLSSESTVSRIRTEHFPLTLESARPSHTSQYLCASSEAGTLQETQYFGPGTRLLVL.

The chain couples TRBV7-6 to TRBJ2-6, with TRBD1 matching 10 bases. Trimming at V came to 5 bases and at J to 1 base, leaving 5 bases not matched to a gene. This CDR3 is 17 amino acids long. The germline V gene has CDR1 SGHVS and CDR2 FNYEAQ. The CDR3 DNA reads TGTGCCAGCAGCCCAAGACAGGGGGCTTCTGGGGCCAACGTCCTGACTTTC. Residues: CASSPRQGASGANVLTF.

This clonotype was detected ten times or more. CDR3 amino acids: CASSRRQVSTEAFF. As DNA, the CDR3 is TGTGCCAGCAGCCGAAGACAGGTGAGCACTGAAGCTTTCTTT. J is TRBJ1-1 and V is TRBV11-2; D perhaps matches TRBD1 (6 bases). V dropped 5 bases and J dropped 4 bases, with 14 bases sitting between them. The CDR3 contains 14 residues. Germline V gene data show CDR1 as SGHAT and CDR2 as FQNNGV.

Notes on this clonotype: Since a much larger clone is just one base distant, this may be a read error. V is TRBV7-8 and J is TRBJ1-4, with D uncertain. Germline CDR1 is SGHVS and CDR2 is FQNEAQ. The CDR3 runs 14 residues. Trimming stripped 5 bases from V and 8 bases from J, with 15 bases between. The chain's CDR3 is CASSIDRFGEKLFF. CDR3 nucleotide sequence: TGTGCCAGCAGCATAGACCGTTTCGGGGAAAAACTGTTTTTT.